This TCR beta chain was identified during a study of blood T cell repertoires in COVID-19. Clones were sequenced by immunoSEQ multiplex PCR, and TCRdb holds only the in-frame ones, with some missing. The table lists approximately 300,000 clones, roughly 90% of them singletons, with around 3.9% in the top ten. Trimming cost V 4 bases and J 6 bases, with 8 bases left between them. CDR1 is SEHNR, CDR2 FQNEAQ, per germline (reference sequence). CDR3 length equals 12 residues. The sample comprised PBMCs or T cells enriched from blood (not recorded which). The chain links TRBV7-9 to TRBJ2-3; D is uncertain. The receptor was isolated from a woman aged 30 to 39 who had been exposed to COVID-19. CDR3 bases: TGTGCCAGCAGCTCGAGCTGGGATACGCAGTATTTT. This sequence encodes CASSSSWDTQYF. Using reference TRBV7-9 and TRBJ2-3 for the parts outside the CDR3, the full variable domain is DTGVSQNPRHKITKRGQNVTFRCDPISEHNRLYWYRQTLGQGPEFLTYFQNEAQLEKSRLLSDRFSAERPKGSFSTLEIQRTEQGDSAMYLCASSSSWDTQYFGPGTRLTVL.